The 8 T cell receptor beta chains listed next were all sequenced from one sample in a study of radiotherapy plus CTLA-4 blockade in lung cancer. The repertoire was sequenced with immunoSEQ multiplex PCR; TCRdb's copy has only in-frame clones and lacks some. The repertoire includes approximately 40,000 clones, 65% to 90% of them detected once, and roughly 23% sits in the top ten. The source was peripheral blood, collected from a patient treated with radiotherapy plus ipilimumab. These receptors were collected from a human donor with non-small cell lung cancer whose response to radiotherapy plus ipilimumab could not be evaluated.

The chain employs TRBV28 and TRBJ1-6; 9 bases are a match to TRBD1. This CDR3 contains 16 residues. J was trimmed by 4 bases and V by 6 bases; bases with no gene match: 7. Germline V gene data show CDR1 as MDHEN and CDR2 as SYDVKM. As DNA, the CDR3 is TGTGCCAGCAGCCCGGACAGGGGCCCTTATAATTCACCCCTCCACTTT. It specifies CASSPDRGPYNSPLHF.

The V and J genes are TRBV7-8 and TRBJ1-1; D remains ambiguous. Looked up from germline, CDR1 is SGHVS and CDR2 is FQNEAQ. V lost 5 bases to trimming and J lost 0 bases, with 7 bases between them. The CDR3 is 13 amino acids. For the CDR3, the DNA is TGTGCCAGCAGCGAAAACATGAACACTGAAGCTTTCTTT. Its protein product is CASSENMNTEAFF.

The gene calls are TRBV2 and TRBJ1-2, with D perhaps matching TRBD1 (6 bases). CDR1 and CDR2 from the germline V gene are SNHLY and FYNNEI. The CDR3 has 12 amino acids. Trimming took 4 bases from V and 5 from J, leaving 8 bases between them. The CDR3 region has the DNA TGTGCCAGCAGTGGACAGGAGTATGGCTACACCTTC. Residues: CASSGQEYGYTF.

The V and J genes are TRBV28 and TRBJ2-2; 8 bases are shared with TRBD1. Germline assignment: CDR1 MDHEN and CDR2 SYDVKM. Trimming at V came to 5 bases and at J to 7 bases, leaving 9 bases not matched to a gene. This CDR3 spans 15 amino acids. The CDR3 coding sequence is TGTGCCAGCAGTCCCCGGACAGGGTCCGGCGGGGAGCTGTTTTTT. This sequence encodes CASSPRTGSGGELFF. Variable domain in full (rest from reference TRBV28 and TRBJ2-2): DVKVTQSSRYLVKRTGEKVFLECVQDMDHENMFWYRQDPGLGLRLIYFSYDVKMKEKGDIPEGYSVSREKKERFSLILESASTNQTSMYLCASSPRTGSGGELFFGEGSRLTVL.

The chain is built from TRBV9 and TRBJ2-5, with 10 bases matching TRBD1. The DNA end favors TRBJ2-7, so the J call may be wrong. This CDR3 is 15 amino acids long. Germline CDR1 is SGDLS and CDR2 is YYNGEE. CDR3 in DNA: TGTGCCAGCAGCCCAGGGGGGACAGGGGAATACGAGCAGTACTTC. It yields the protein CASSPGGTGEYEQYF.

This chain links TRBV18 with TRBJ2-2; 7 bases are shared with TRBD2. The CDR3 sequence is 15 residues long. CDR1 KGHSH and CDR2 LQKENI come from the germline V gene. Trimming at V came to 3 bases and at J to 2 bases, leaving 3 bases not matched to a gene. The chain's CDR3 is CASSPWDYNTGELFF. The CDR3 DNA reads as TGTGCCAGCTCACCTTGGGACTACAACACCGGGGAGCTGTTTTTT.

The rearrangement links TRBV27 to TRBJ2-7; 10 bases are shared with TRBD2. Per the germline V gene, CDR1 is MNHEY and CDR2 is SMNVEV (reference sequence). J was trimmed by 2 bases and V by 4 bases; bases with no gene match: 11. The CDR3 is 17 residues long. CDR3 coding DNA: TGTGCCAGCAGTTCCCGACTAGCGGGTGGGGGGACCTACGAGCAGTACTTC. The encoded protein is CASSSRLAGGGTYEQYF.

The rearrangement uses TRBV5-1 and TRBJ2-2; 8 positions match TRBD1. The germline gives CDR1 SGHRS, CDR2 YFSETQ. This CDR3 comprises 15 residues. V gave up 4 bases and J gave up 5 bases; unmatched junction bases: 7. This CDR3 reads CASSPGRQGTGELFF. Here the CDR3 DNA reads TGCGCCAGCAGCCCCGGGCGACAGGGGACCGGGGAGCTGTTTTTT.